This T cell receptor (beta chain) was retrieved from a study of T cell responses to AZD1222 COVID-19 vaccine. Study conclusions and caveats: The donors showed a predominance of white British ancestry and of females, with possible underestimation of clonal diversity.

As regards this clone: Its antigen is still unknown.

Generated by immunoSEQ multiplex PCR, the TCRdb table keeps only in-frame clones and is missing some. The sample has tens of thousands of clones, 70% to 90% seen once; the top ten hold 4.9%. This clonotype originated in an adult in good health. The sequencing used peripheral blood, collected on day 0 of AZD1222 vaccination.

The CDR3 sequence: CATSRVRGATYGYTF. The CDR3 DNA follows: TGTGCCACCAGCAGAGTGCGGGGCGCGACCTATGGCTACACCTTC. V and J are TRBV15 and TRBJ1-2; the D gene is possibly TRBD1 (5 bases). This CDR3 is built from 15 residues. Germline CDR1 LNHNV, CDR2 YYDKDF (reference sequence). Trimming shortened V by 1 base and J by 4 bases, and 13 bases separated the two germline ends.